Listed below are T cell receptor beta chains from one sample, sequenced in a study of blood T cell repertoires in COVID-19. Clones were sequenced by immunoSEQ multiplex PCR, and TCRdb holds only the in-frame ones, with some missing. In the table there are fewer than 300,000 clones, 80% to 90% of which are singletons. Sequenced material: peripheral blood. These receptors came from a man aged 25 to 40 with acute or convalescent COVID-19. CDR3s include the opening cysteine and the closing phenylalanine or tryptophan. The D gene is left open where the match is weak. Some rows mark clone size as missing; the rest say once, few, many or name a class of expanded clone.

abundance,d_gene,v_gene,j_gene,CDR3nt,CDR3aa
.,TRBD1,TRBV5-1,TRBJ2-1,TGCGCCAGCAGACCTTTTGGACAGGCTCGGCTGATGAATGAGCAGTTCTTC,CASRPFGQARLMNEQFF
.,.,TRBV4-1,TRBJ2-3,TGCGCCAGCAGCCAGTTACTAGCAACAGATACGCAGTATTTT,CASSQLLATDTQYF
.,.,TRBV5-5,TRBJ1-1,TGTGCCAGCAGCTTGGGAGCGAACACTGAAGCTTTCTTT,CASSLGANTEAFF
.,TRBD2,TRBV30,TRBJ2-1,TGTGCCTGGAGTGCCGGACTAGCGGTATACAATGAGCAGTTCTTC,CAWSAGLAVYNEQFF
.,.,TRBV7-2,TRBJ2-3,TGTGCCAGCAGCATCAAAAGGGGCGCGACGCAGTATTTT,CASSIKRGATQYF
once,.,TRBV12-3/TRBV12-4,TRBJ1-2,TGTGCCAGCAGTTTGTTCGACAGAAGGGGCTACACCTTC,CASSLFDRRGYTF
.,TRBD1,TRBV3-1/TRBV3-2,TRBJ1-6,TGTGCCAGCCAACGCGCCGGGACAGGGTTTCGATCCCTCCACTTT,CASQRAGTGFRSLHF
.,.,TRBV5-1,TRBJ2-6,TGCGCCAGCAGCTTGTTGGCTGACTCTGGGGCCAACGTCCTGACTTTC,CASSLLADSGANVLTF
.,.,TRBV9,TRBJ1-3,TGTGCCAGCAGCGTAGAGGCGGGAGCGGGAAACACCATATATTTT,CASSVEAGAGNTIYF
.,TRBD2,TRBV27,TRBJ2-7,TGTGCCAGCAGTTTCGCGGGGGAGGCCTACGAGCAGTACTTC,CASSFAGEAYEQYF
.,TRBD2,TRBV3-1/TRBV3-2,TRBJ2-1,TGTGCCAGCAGCCAAAGGACTAGCGGGAGGAGGGACGAGCAGTTCTTC,CASSQRTSGRRDEQFF
.,TRBD1,TRBV6-1,TRBJ2-7,TGTGCCAGCAGTGAAGTGGGGCAGGGGGAGTACGAGCAGTACTTC,CASSEVGQGEYEQYF
.,.,TRBV30,TRBJ2-1,TGTGCCTGGAGTGTCAGTAGCGGCCCTTACAATGAGCAGTTCTTC,CAWSVSSGPYNEQFF
.,.,TRBV11-2,TRBJ2-7,TGTGCCAGCAGCTCGCAGGGACTCGGGGAGCAGTACTTC,CASSSQGLGEQYF
.,.,TRBV28,TRBJ2-1,TGTGCCAGCAGTGCTACCGGGACTGGCTTTGGTGAGCAGTTCTTC,CASSATGTGFGEQFF
.,.,TRBV10-3,TRBJ2-7,TGTGCCATCAGTGAAGCTATCGAGCAGTACTTC,CAISEAIEQYF
few,.,TRBV5-6,TRBJ1-3,TGTGCCAGCAGCTTGGGACACACCCCTGGAAACACCATATATTTT,CASSLGHTPGNTIYF
.,.,TRBV7-8,TRBJ1-6,TGTGCCAGCAGCTTTCAGGGGCGCTCCTATAATTCACCCCTCCACTTT,CASSFQGRSYNSPLHF
.,.,TRBV18,TRBJ2-6,TGTGCCAGCTCACCACCGTTTCGTAGGGCCAACGTCCTGACTTTC,CASSPPFRRANVLTF
.,.,TRBV18,TRBJ2-1,TGTGCCAGCTCACCAAACAGGCAGGATGAGCAGTTCTTC,CASSPNRQDEQFF
.,.,TRBV6-7,TRBJ2-7,TGTGCCAGCAGTTTCCAGGATCCCCAATCCTACGAGCAGTACTTC,CASSFQDPQSYEQYF
.,.,TRBV27,TRBJ2-3,TGTGCCAGCAGTCCGGACTACCATACGCAGTATTTT,CASSPDYHTQYF
.,.,TRBV10-3,TRBJ2-5,TGTGCCATCCGAGGAACTTTTCAAGAGACCCAGTACTTC,CAIRGTFQETQYF
.,TRBD2,TRBV29-1,TRBJ2-1,TGCAGCGTTGAAGATGAGGAGCGGGGGGTGCGGGATGAGCAGTTCTTC,CSVEDEERGVRDEQFF
.,TRBD1,TRBV20-1,TRBJ2-7,TGCAGTGCTAGTAGGTCAGGGGGTACCTACGAGCAGTACTTC,CSASRSGGTYEQYF
once,.,TRBV19,TRBJ1-5,TGTGCCAGTGAACCTCGACAGGCCCACCAGCCCCAGCATTTT,CASEPRQAHQPQHF
.,TRBD2,TRBV12-3/TRBV12-4,TRBJ2-5,TGTGCCAGCAGCCGGACTAGCGTAGAGACCCAGTACTTC,CASSRTSVETQYF
.,.,TRBV4-2,TRBJ2-7,TGTGCCAGCAGCCTCGGGGACGCGACTAGTACTTCCGAGCAGTACTTC,CASSLGDATSTSEQYF
.,.,TRBV29-1,TRBJ1-2,TGCAGCGGAGCACAGGAACTCTTGGGTGGCTACACCTTC,CSGAQELLGGYTF